The 23 T cell receptor beta chains given below trace back to one sample, sequenced in a study of chemoradiotherapy in HPV16-positive cancers. Sequencing used immunoSEQ multiplex PCR; TCRdb keeps in-frame clones, though not all of them. This table has around 17,000 clones, just under 70% appearing once. The source was tumor tissue, collected from a patient who underwent chemoradiotherapy. The receptors come from a human donor with HPV-associated anogenital cancer.

The chain combines TRBV11-2 with TRBJ1-3; the D gene is possibly TRBD1 (5 bases). This CDR3 spans 14 amino acids. With 5 bases removed from V and 2 bases from J, the gap between germline ends came to 10 bases. Per the germline V gene, CDR1 is SGHAT and CDR2 is FQNNGV. CDR3 amino acids: CASSIRVTGNTIYF. The DNA of the CDR3 is TGTGCCAGCAGCATCAGGGTAACTGGAAACACCATATATTTT.

The chain recombines TRBV7-3 with TRBJ1-1; D not resolved. The CDR3 runs 15 residues. CDR1 is SGHTA, CDR2 FQGTGA, per germline. V dropped 1 base and J dropped 1 base, with 10 bases sitting between them. This CDR3 reads CASSLNAVGNTEAFF. Here the CDR3 DNA reads TGTGCCAGCAGCTTAAACGCGGTCGGGAACACTGAAGCTTTCTTT. The full variable domain, its missing parts supplied by reference TRBV7-3 and TRBJ1-1, is GAGVSQTPSNKVTEKGKYVELRCDPISGHTALYWYRQSLGQGPEFLIYFQGTGAADDSGLPNDRFFAVRPEGSVSTLKIQRTERGDSAVYLCASSLNAVGNTEAFFGQGTRLTVV.

This chain joins TRBV19 and TRBJ1-4; 7 bases match TRBD1. CDR1 and CDR2 (germline): LNHDA, SQIVND (reference sequence). The CDR3 contains 15 residues. V was pared by 5 bases and J by 0 bases, with 3 bases of the junction left unmatched. CDR3 DNA: TGTGCCAGTAGTGAAGGGACAGCAACTAATGAAAAACTGTTTTTT. Protein: CASSEGTATNEKLFF.

Comments on this clone: Different DNA sequences within this sample yield the same CDR3. The CDR3 nucleotides read TGTGCCAGCAGCGTAGTTCCAGAGAACACTGAAGCTTTCTTT. Its translation: CASSVVPENTEAFF. This rearrangement joins TRBV9 to TRBJ1-1; D remains ambiguous. Trimming shortened V by 0 bases and J by 1 base, and 7 bases separated the two germline ends. This CDR3 has 14 residues. Germline CDR1 SGDLS, CDR2 YYNGEE.

This clone was counted between two and nine times. The chain joins TRBV10-3 to TRBJ2-3, with 11 bases that match TRBD2. CDR1 is ENHRY, CDR2 SYGVKD, per germline. The CDR3 totals 17 residues. With V trimmed by 4 bases and J by 6 bases, 12 bases remained unmatched. Written as DNA, the CDR3 is TGTGCCATCAGTGGGGAACTAGCGGGGGCGCACGTCGATACGCAGTATTTT. As protein: CAISGELAGAHVDTQYF.

V and J are TRBV19 and TRBJ2-1; TRBD1 matches 9 bases. The V gene's germline CDR1 is LNHDA and CDR2 SQIVND (reference sequence). Trimming took 5 bases from V and 6 from J; bases not matched to a gene: 2. The CDR3 extends over 13 amino acids. In DNA, the CDR3 is TGTGCCAGTAGTCGGGACAGGGTCAATGAGCAGTTCTTC. Its translation is CASSRDRVNEQFF. Full variable domain (rest looked up from reference TRBV19 and TRBJ2-1): DGGITQSPKYLFRKEGQNVTLSCEQNLNHDAMYWYRQDPGQGLRLIYYSQIVNDFQKGDIAEGYSVSREKKESFPLTVTSAQKNPTAFYLCASSRDRVNEQFFGPGTRLTVL.

The chain couples TRBV4-2 to TRBJ2-3; the D is unclear. Per the germline V gene, CDR1 is LGHNA and CDR2 is YNFKEQ. Trimming removed 1 base from V and 5 bases from J, with 10 bases in between. CDR3 length: 14 residues. The CDR3 loop reads CASSQGTSRDTQYF. Here the CDR3 DNA reads TGTGCCAGCAGCCAAGGGACCTCAAGAGATACGCAGTATTTT.

The chain employs TRBV2 and TRBJ2-7; D gene uncertain. V lost 1 base to trimming and J lost 12 bases, with 13 bases between them. The CDR3 totals 12 residues. Germline V gives CDR1 SNHLY, CDR2 FYNNEI. In nucleotides, the CDR3 is TGTGCCAGCAGTGAAGATCGGCAACGACGGTACTTC. As protein: CASSEDRQRRYF.

This clone came up a few times. The chain couples TRBV9 to TRBJ2-3; 10 nucleotides match TRBD2. This CDR3 has 18 amino acids. V was pared by 0 bases and J by 1 base, with 8 bases of the junction left unmatched. Germline V gives CDR1 SGDLS, CDR2 YYNGEE. CDR3 sequence reads: CASSVGLAGAPGTDTQYF. In DNA form, the CDR3 reads TGTGCCAGCAGCGTAGGGCTAGCGGGGGCCCCGGGCACAGATACGCAGTATTTT.

V usage is TRBV6-5 and J usage is TRBJ1-4; 7 nucleotides match TRBD1. After removal of 4 bases from V and 8 bases from J, the junction contained 7 bases not matched to a gene. The CDR3 runs 14 residues. Germline lookup yields CDR1 MNHEY and CDR2 SVGAGI. The CDR3 nucleotides are TGTGCCAGCAGTTCCGACAGGGAAGGGGAAAAACTGTTTTTT. Protein sequence: CASSSDREGEKLFF.

The chain is built from TRBV10-2 and TRBJ2-5, with TRBD2 matching 11 bases. Germline CDR1 is WSHSY and CDR2 is SAAADI. The CDR3 runs 15 residues. The trim removed 2 bases at V and 2 bases at J, leaving 1 base unmatched. Here the CDR3 DNA reads TGCGCCAGCAGTGAGCCTAGCGGGGGGCAAGAGACCCAGTACTTC. This encodes CASSEPSGGQETQYF.

The J gene is TRBJ2-7, the V gene TRBV6-1; TRBD2 matches 10 bases. The CDR3 is 15 residues long. V shed 7 bases and J 4 bases; nucleotides not matched to a gene: 10. Looked up from germline, CDR1 is MNHNS and CDR2 is SASEGT. DNA for the CDR3: TGTGCCAGCACGTTAGCGGGAGGCTATGGTTACGAGCAGTACTTC. This sequence encodes CASTLAGGYGYEQYF.

CDR3 sequence (DNA): TGTGCCAGCAGTGAAAGACAGGGTGAGACCCAGTACTTC. It specifies CASSERQGETQYF. V usage is TRBV2 and J usage is TRBJ2-5, with 7 nucleotides matching TRBD1. The CDR3 has 13 residues. CDR1 and CDR2 (germline): SNHLY, FYNNEI. With 2 bases clipped from V and 5 bases from J, the junction kept 2 bases outside the gene matches.

Written as DNA, the CDR3 is TGTGCCAGCAGCCACCAGACAGGCGAAGCTTTCTTT. Translated: CASSHQTGEAFF. The chain uses TRBV11-1 and TRBJ1-1; possibly TRBD1 for D (6 bases). Germline CDR1 reads SGHAT; CDR2 reads FQDESV (reference sequence). Trimming removed 5 bases from V and 8 bases from J, with 12 bases in between. This CDR3 spans 12 amino acids.

The rearrangement uses TRBV7-3 and TRBJ2-7; D unresolved. Trimming left V 0 bases short and J 5 bases short, with 8 bases between. The CDR3 totals 13 residues. In germline, CDR1 is SGHTA, CDR2 FQGTGA. The CDR3 loop is CASSLTRFDEQYF. CDR3 coding DNA: TGTGCCAGCAGCTTAACCAGGTTTGACGAGCAGTACTTC. Combining the CDR3 with reference TRBV7-3 and TRBJ2-7 gives the whole variable domain GAGVSQTPSNKVTEKGKYVELRCDPISGHTALYWYRQSLGQGPEFLIYFQGTGAADDSGLPNDRFFAVRPEGSVSTLKIQRTERGDSAVYLCASSLTRFDEQYFGPGTRLTVT.

The CDR3 coding sequence is TGCGCCAGCAATTCTAATTCGAACACCGGGGAGCTGTTTTTT. The encoded protein is CASNSNSNTGELFF. The rearrangement links TRBV10-2 to TRBJ2-2; D is uncertain. CDR3 size: 14 residues. Per germline, CDR1 WSHSY and CDR2 SAAADI. Trimming took off 7 bases at V and 0 bases at J, with 9 bases between the two ends.

This clone was observed a few times. Other DNA sequences within the sample encode an identical CDR3. J is TRBJ2-3 and V is TRBV6-6; D remains unclear. Between the trimmed V and J ends, which lost 6 bases and 0 bases, there was a span of 4 bases. Germline CDR1 MNHNY, CDR2 SVGAGI (reference sequence). The CDR3 runs to 12 residues. The DNA of the CDR3 is TGTGCCAGCAGCCCAAGCACAGATACGCAGTATTTT. Translation: CASSPSTDTQYF.

V usage is TRBV19 and J usage is TRBJ2-1; the D gene is possibly TRBD1 (7 bases). CDR3 length equals 14 residues. Germline V gives CDR1 LNHDA, CDR2 SQIVND (reference sequence). The ends were cut back, 5 bases at V and 9 bases at J, with 17 bases in the middle. CDR3 in amino acids: CASSPGDRPGEQFF. In DNA form, the CDR3 reads TGTGCCAGTAGTCCGGGGGACAGACCGGGTGAGCAGTTCTTC.

V and J are TRBV10-1 and TRBJ2-3; D is unresolved. Germline CDR1 reads WNHNN; CDR2 reads SYGVQD (reference sequence). The CDR3 has 13 amino acids. V was cut by 8 bases and J by 2 bases, with 11 bases left in between. CDR3 nucleotides: TGCGCCAGCGGCACCGGGTCCACAGATACGCAGTATTTT. This encodes CASGTGSTDTQYF.

This chain uses TRBV30 with TRBJ1-5; tentatively, D is TRBD1 (5 bases). Trimming cost V 5 bases and J 1 base, with 12 bases left between them. This CDR3 comprises 14 residues. CDR1 is GTSNPN and CDR2 is SVGIG in the germline V gene (reference sequence). Here the CDR3 reads CAWARDGSNQPQHF. The CDR3 DNA follows: TGTGCCTGGGCCCGGGACGGAAGCAATCAGCCCCAGCATTTT.

This chain joins TRBV5-6 and TRBJ1-3; 7 nucleotides agree with TRBD1. The V gene end was trimmed by 3 bases and the J gene end by 3 bases; junction bases not matched to a gene: 9. The V gene's germline CDR1 is SGHDT and CDR2 YYEEEE. The CDR3 has 16 amino acids. CDR3 DNA: TGTGCCAGCAGCTCTAAGCCCGGACAGGATGGAAACACCATATATTTT. As protein: CASSSKPGQDGNTIYF.

This chain links TRBV5-8 with TRBJ2-7; D remains ambiguous. Trimming removed 0 bases at V and 7 bases at J, with 8 bases between. The CDR3 length is 12 residues. Germline assignment: CDR1 SGHTS and CDR2 YDEGEE. The CDR3 reads CASSLDLREQYF. The CDR3 DNA reads as TGTGCCAGCAGCTTGGATTTGCGGGAGCAGTACTTC.

This chain joins TRBV7-2 and TRBJ2-3, with D perhaps matching TRBD2 (7 bases). Germline V gene lookup returns CDR1 SGHTA and CDR2 FQGNSA. The CDR3 consists of 15 residues. With 1 base removed from V and 1 base from J, the gap between germline ends came to 9 bases. The CDR3 sequence is CASSLEGGGTDTQYF. The DNA of the CDR3 is TGTGCCAGCAGCTTAGAGGGGGGGGGCACAGATACGCAGTATTTT.